This T cell receptor beta chain stems from a study of blood T cell repertoires in COVID-19. Germline V CDR1 and CDR2: KGHSH, LQKENI. This CDR3 spans 17 amino acids. The junction had 10 bases not matched to a gene; V was cut back by 6 bases and J by 1 base. The table came from immunoSEQ multiplex PCR; TCRdb's copy has only in-frame clones and leaves some out. In the table there are 330,000 or so clones, roughly 87% of which are singletons. This clone came up a few times. Participants, about 18 to 90 years old, spanned fewer than 30 US areas. For recovered donors of Cohort 3, there were two negative PCRs, clearance, or symptom resolution.

The sequenced sample consisted of PBMCs or T cells enriched from blood (not recorded which). The rearrangement joins TRBV18 to TRBJ1-1, with TRBD1 matching 11 bases. The receptor comes from a woman aged 30 to 39 who had recovered from COVID-19. The chain's CDR3 is CASSPRTGGDQNTEAFF. The CDR3 coding sequence is TGTGCCAGCTCCCCAAGGACAGGGGGCGACCAGAACACTGAAGCTTTCTTT.